The clone carrying this TCR beta chain came up a few times. Its antigen is not identified. The record originates from a study of T-cell reconstitution after alpha-beta-depleted transplantation in children. CDR3 length: 14 amino acids. Germline V gene data show CDR1 as SGHRS and CDR2 as YFSETQ. The V and J ends lost 3 bases and 4 bases respectively, with 13 bases between them. This sample's TCRbeta library carried unique molecular identifier barcodes. TCRdb analysed the PCR reads with MiXCR anew, one entry per CDR3 protein. The sample contains over 150,000 distinct CDR3 sequences, 6.6% of which appear only once. Study findings and constraints: Approximately two months post-transplant, alpha-beta T cells reportedly originated from several hundred expanded graft clones.

The chain recombines TRBV5-1 with TRBJ1-2, with no clear D. The sequence derives from a boy between 2 and 10 years old with acute lymphoblastic leukemia, due to receive a stem cell transplant. The specimen comprised PBMCs, sampled before TCRalphabeta/CD19-depleted stem cell transplant. The CDR3: CASSSQPSPYGYTF. The CDR3 DNA reads TGCGCCAGCAGCTCACAGCCTTCCCCCTATGGCTACACCTTC.